The 21 T cell receptor beta chains listed next were all sequenced from one sample in a study of PD-L1 blockade in urothelial cancer. Profiled with immunoSEQ multiplex PCR; TCRdb holds only in-frame clones, not every one. The data hold 55,000 to 70,000 clones, with about 86% observed a single time. Specimen: PBMCs, collected around atezolizumab (anti-PD-L1) treatment. The receptors come from a man in his fifties or sixties with urothelial cancer.

The chain combines TRBV7-2 with TRBJ2-1, with 8 bases identical to TRBD2. CDR1 and CDR2 (germline): SGHTA, FQGNSA. V was pared by 2 bases and J by 4 bases, with 7 bases of the junction left unmatched. The CDR3 sequence is 16 residues long. CDR3 amino acids: CASSLRGSGEYNEQFF. The CDR3 coding sequence is TGTGCCAGCAGCTTACGGGGTAGCGGGGAATACAATGAGCAGTTCTTC.

The chain joins TRBV5-1 to TRBJ2-3; 9 bases are shared with TRBD2. The CDR3 has 19 amino acids. From germline, CDR1 is SGHRS and CDR2 YFSETQ. The V segment lost 2 bases and the J segment 2 bases; nucleotides outside the gene matches: 15. The CDR3 reads CASSFAGSIAGANTDTQYF. CDR3 coding DNA: TGCGCCAGCAGCTTTGCAGGGTCAATAGCGGGAGCGAACACAGATACGCAGTATTTT.

The chain combines TRBV7-3 with TRBJ2-1, with a weak D call TRBD2 (5 bases). The V gene lost 5 bases and the J gene lost 6 bases, with 20 bases spanning the gap. The CDR3 totals 16 residues. In germline, CDR1 is SGHTA, CDR2 FQGTGA. This CDR3 is CASSGDGLWTSNEQFF. In DNA, the CDR3 is TGTGCCAGCAGCGGAGACGGACTCTGGACGTCCAATGAGCAGTTCTTC.

As regards this clone: Other DNA sequences in this specimen translate into the identical CDR3. The rearrangement uses TRBV2 and TRBJ1-3, with 7 bases that match TRBD1. Germline V gene sequence: CDR1 SNHLY, CDR2 FYNNEI. The V and J ends lost 8 bases and 0 bases, in that order; junction bases with no gene match: 4. The CDR3 totals 14 residues. DNA of the CDR3: TGTGCCAGCCGGGACAGCTTCTCTGGAAACACCATATATTTT. It encodes CASRDSFSGNTIYF.

V gene TRBV18 combines with J gene TRBJ1-4, with 7 nucleotides matching TRBD1. Germline CDR1 and CDR2: KGHSH and LQKENI. The trim removed 3 bases at V and 7 bases at J, leaving 2 bases unmatched. This CDR3 is built from 13 residues. The CDR3 DNA reads as TGTGCCAGCTCACCTGGACAGGCTGAAAAACTGTTTTTT. Amino acids: CASSPGQAEKLFF.

The count of this clone is one. This rearrangement joins TRBV28 to TRBJ2-2; D unresolved. The CDR3 is 12 residues long. Germline lookup yields CDR1 MDHEN and CDR2 SYDVKM. Trimming removed 4 bases from V and 6 bases from J, with 6 bases in between. Here the CDR3 DNA reads TGTGCCAGCAGTTACAAACCCGGGGAGCTGTTTTTT. Protein sequence: CASSYKPGELFF.

The gene calls are TRBV19 and TRBJ2-7, with D unclear. The germline gives CDR1 LNHDA, CDR2 SQIVND (reference sequence). CDR3 length equals 12 residues. V lost 3 bases and J lost 6, with 9 bases in between. For the CDR3, the DNA is TGTGCCAGTAGTATGCAAAGTAGCGAGCAGTACTTC. Translated: CASSMQSSEQYF.

The chain carries TRBV6-5 and TRBJ2-7; 12 positions agree with TRBD2. The CDR3 length is 15 residues. The trim removed 2 bases at V and 4 bases at J, leaving 3 bases unmatched. Germline V gene lookup returns CDR1 MNHEY and CDR2 SVGAGI. The CDR3 bases are TGTGCCAGCAGTTACCTAGCGGGAGGGCCTTACGAGCAGTACTTC. This sequence encodes CASSYLAGGPYEQYF.

V and J are TRBV28 and TRBJ2-1; 13 nucleotides match TRBD2. Looked up from germline, CDR1 is MDHEN and CDR2 is SYDVKM. V was pared by 10 bases and J by 8 bases, with 5 bases of the junction left unmatched. The CDR3 covers 13 residues. CDR3 sequence (DNA): TGTGCCACCGGGACTAGCGGGATCTATGAGCAGTTCTTC. Translating it yields CATGTSGIYEQFF.

This clone was counted a few times. This chain links TRBV2 with TRBJ1-5; 7 nucleotides agree with TRBD1. CDR3 length: 13 residues. V trimming: 4 bases; J trimming: 5 bases; junction bases outside the gene matches: 2. Looked up from germline, CDR1 is SNHLY and CDR2 is FYNNEI. The CDR3 DNA reads as TGTGCCAGCAGTGGACAGGGTTATCAGCCCCAGCATTTT. It yields the protein CASSGQGYQPQHF.

The chain has TRBV2 and TRBJ1-3, with D possibly being TRBD1 (6 bases). Germline V gives CDR1 SNHLY, CDR2 FYNNEI. Trimming took off 6 bases at V and 0 bases at J, with 12 bases between the two ends. This CDR3 has 15 amino acids. The CDR3 sequence is CASRADRLSGNTIYF. CDR3 bases: TGTGCCAGCAGGGCGGACAGACTCTCTGGAAACACCATATATTTT.

The chain employs TRBV5-1 and TRBJ1-2, with 10 bases that match TRBD1. J gave up 3 bases and V 7 bases, and 6 bases lay outside the gene matches. The CDR3 runs to 14 residues. CDR1 and CDR2 from the germline V gene are SGHRS and YFSETQ. The CDR3 DNA follows: TGCGCCAGCTCGAGGGACAGGGGCCACTATGGCTACACCTTC. Protein product: CASSRDRGHYGYTF.

This chain connects TRBV19 to TRBJ1-5; 8 bases fit TRBD1. The V segment lost 5 bases and the J segment 7 bases; nucleotides outside the gene matches: 7. The CDR3 sequence is 14 residues long. From germline, CDR1 is LNHDA and CDR2 SQIVND (reference sequence). CDR3 nucleotides: TGTGCCAGTAGTCCCCAGGGGGCCGAGCAGCCCCAGCATTTT. Translating gives CASSPQGAEQPQHF. The full variable domain, with the rest looked up from reference TRBV19 and TRBJ1-5, is DGGITQSPKYLFRKEGQNVTLSCEQNLNHDAMYWYRQDPGQGLRLIYYSQIVNDFQKGDIAEGYSVSREKKESFPLTVTSAQKNPTAFYLCASSPQGAEQPQHFGDGTRLSIL.

The J gene is TRBJ2-7, the V gene TRBV7-6; maybe TRBD2 (5 bases). The germline V and J ends were trimmed by 5 bases and 2 bases, with 16 bases remaining between them. Germline assignment: CDR1 SGHVS and CDR2 FNYEAQ. CDR3 length: 15 amino acids. In DNA, the CDR3 is TGTGCCAGCAGCCCCGTTGGAGGATCCACCTACGAGCAGTACTTC. It codes for CASSPVGGSTYEQYF.

The gene calls are TRBV7-2 and TRBJ2-7; 7 nucleotides agree with TRBD2. CDR1 and CDR2 (germline): SGHTA, FQGNSA. The junction had 2 bases not matched to a gene; V was cut back by 1 base and J by 2 bases. CDR3 length equals 14 residues. CDR3 DNA sequence: TGTGCCAGCAGCTTAGAGGGAGGGACCTACGAGCAGTACTTC. Translating gives CASSLEGGTYEQYF.

The gene calls are TRBV6-5 and TRBJ1-1, with 7 bases that match TRBD1. Germline values: CDR1 MNHEY, CDR2 SVGAGI. V lost 6 bases, J lost 0 bases, and 7 bases stayed unmatched. There are 15 residues in the CDR3. DNA for the CDR3: TGTGCCAGCAGGAGCTGGGACAGCATGAACACTGAAGCTTTCTTT. Amino acids: CASRSWDSMNTEAFF.

The genes are TRBV25-1 and TRBJ1-1, with D unresolved. The germline V gene has CDR1 MGHDK and CDR2 SYGVNS. The V gene lost 2 bases and the J gene lost 4 bases, with 11 bases spanning the gap. The CDR3 is made up of 14 amino acids. The CDR3 spells CASSENGYGTEAFF. The CDR3 nucleotides are TGTGCCAGCAGTGAAAACGGTTATGGCACTGAAGCTTTCTTT.

The chain has TRBV28 and TRBJ2-7, with 7 bases identical to TRBD1. This CDR3 is built from 15 residues. V lost 5 bases and J lost 0; bases outside the gene matches: 7. Germline V gene lookup returns CDR1 MDHEN and CDR2 SYDVKM. CDR3 in amino acids: CASSLRGLSSYEQYF. The CDR3 region has the DNA TGTGCCAGCAGTCTAAGGGGGCTAAGCTCCTACGAGCAGTACTTC.

The chain uses TRBV25-1 and TRBJ1-4; perhaps TRBD1 as D (5 bases). The V end lost 6 bases, the J end lost 4 bases, and 21 bases lay between the germline ends. The CDR3 has 17 amino acids. CDR1 MGHDK and CDR2 SYGVNS come from the germline V gene. CDR3 sequence: CASRTSPIGQDNEKLFF. CDR3 bases: TGTGCCAGCAGAACCAGCCCAATCGGACAAGATAATGAAAAACTGTTTTTT.

V usage is TRBV30 and J usage is TRBJ1-2; D unclear. Germline V gene data show CDR1 as GTSNPN and CDR2 as SVGIG (reference sequence). The CDR3 consists of 17 residues. V was pared by 0 bases and J by 5 bases, with 22 bases between. CDR3 coding DNA: TGTGCCTGGAGTGTACATGGCAGCCTACCGGGTTTTTATGGCTACACCTTC. Its translation: CAWSVHGSLPGFYGYTF.

V and J are TRBV6-5 and TRBJ1-1; 7 positions match TRBD1. After removal of 4 bases from V and 9 bases from J, the junction contained 2 bases not matched to a gene. CDR1 MNHEY and CDR2 SVGAGI come from the germline V gene. The CDR3 is made up of 11 amino acids. The CDR3 region has the DNA TGTGCCAGCAGTTGGGACAGAAAAGCTTTCTTT. Translating it yields CASSWDRKAFF.